The clone carrying this T cell receptor beta chain was counted a few times. This sample is part of a study of blood T cell repertoires in COVID-19. Overall study: The origin of the acute and convalescent COVID-19 samples was the United States, Italy and Spain. PBMCs, B-cell-depleted T cells, or T cells were the source of the cDNA or gDNA that made up the material.

CDR3 size: 16 residues. J lost 8 bases, V lost 0 bases, and 9 bases had no gene match. Source study methods: Estimation of nucleated cell counts relied on the amplification of reference gene primers. Here immunoSEQ multiplex PCR was the method, and the copy in TCRdb shows in-frame clones only, minus some. That table furnishes V, J and clone size, whereas the DNA furnished D and trimming. The profile shows 60,000 to 70,000 clones, 75% to 80% of them singletons. The source is a woman older than 75 with acute or convalescent COVID-19. The rearrangement uses TRBV23-1 and TRBJ2-1; 8 positions match TRBD1. TRBV23-1 is classed as an ORF, of uncertain function. Sequencing used peripheral blood. The CDR3, as DNA: TGCGCCAGCAGTCAATCCTGCCAGGGGGCATCGGATGAGCAGTTCTTC. It is translated as CASSQSCQGASDEQFF.